The clone carrying this TCR beta chain has more than one count but fewer than ten. The data were taken from a study of early T cells in non-severe SARS-CoV-2 infection. Study background: Sequencing targeted bulk RNA from unsorted whole blood, leaving chains unpaired.

Per the germline V gene, CDR1 is MDHEN and CDR2 is SYDVKM. The CDR3 spans 12 residues. V lost 6 bases and J 12 bases, leaving 15 bases between the germline ends. TCRdb processed the 5' RACE reads anew with MiXCR; each CDR3 protein has one entry. Among approximately 85,000 distinct CDR3 sequences listed, approximately 13% were seen once. The chain joins TRBV28 to TRBJ2-1; no clear D. The sample taken for sequencing was whole blood. This sequence was found in an adult who was a healthcare worker with PCR-confirmed SARS-CoV-2 infection or an uninfected control (not recorded which). The DNA of the CDR3 is TGTGCCAGCAGCCCCTTAGCTCGTCGGCAGTTCTTC. Translating gives CASSPLARRQFF.